This record covers a single T cell receptor (beta chain). The CDR3 is made up of 14 amino acids. Germline CDR1 reads PRHDT; CDR2 reads FYEKMQ (reference sequence). With 5 bases clipped from V and 0 bases from J, the junction kept 2 bases outside the gene matches. Clones were read by immunoSEQ multiplex PCR, and TCRdb kept only the in-frame ones, dropping some. The data show about 50,000 clones, over 85% seen once. This record belongs to a study of memory CD8 T cells in hepatitis C reinfection. Study context: A couple of donors resolved primary infection, then developed chronic reinfection. Pre-reinfection sampling occurred 55 to 20 weeks ahead of detected reinfection.

As to time point: pre-reinfection, 55 to 20 weeks before reinfection detection. No in vitro expansion preceded TCR sequencing of the sorted cells. At all three reinfection time points, viable CD3+ CD8+ CD45RO- cells from a couple of donors served as controls. This chain joins TRBV13 and TRBJ1-2, with 8 bases lining up with TRBD1. The sample comprised naive CD8+ T cells sorted from blood. The TCR comes from a man aged 18 to 30 with hepatitis C virus infection. The CDR3 protein is CASSTGGTNYGYTF. The CDR3 bases are TGTGCCAGCAGCACAGGGGGAACTAACTATGGCTACACCTTC.